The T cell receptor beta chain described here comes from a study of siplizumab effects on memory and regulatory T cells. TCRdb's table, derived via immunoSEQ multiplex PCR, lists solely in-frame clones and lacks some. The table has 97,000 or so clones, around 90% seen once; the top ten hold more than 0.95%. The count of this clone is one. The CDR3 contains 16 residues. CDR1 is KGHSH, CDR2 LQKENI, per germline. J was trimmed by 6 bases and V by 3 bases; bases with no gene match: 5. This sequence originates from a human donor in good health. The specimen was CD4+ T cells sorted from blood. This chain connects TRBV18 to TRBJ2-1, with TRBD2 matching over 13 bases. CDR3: CASSPRGTSGTNEQFF. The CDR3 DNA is TGTGCCAGCTCACCCCGCGGGACTAGCGGGACCAATGAGCAGTTCTTC.